This entry lists 14 T cell receptor beta chains sequenced from one sample in a study of control samples from healthy donors and cancer patients. The data were produced by immunoSEQ multiplex PCR, yet TCRdb's version contains in-frame clones alone and is incomplete. Of about 190,000 clones listed, approximately 91% were seen once; the top ten hold 1.8%. Sample: blood. The source of these receptors is a man aged 25-45 years in good health.

This sequence joins TRBV6-5 and TRBJ1-2; the D gene is possibly TRBD1 (5 bases). Trimming stripped 6 bases from V and 7 bases from J, with 21 bases between. The CDR3 sequence is 15 residues long. Germline V lookup: CDR1 MNHEY, CDR2 SVGAGI. CDR3 bases: TGTGCCAGCAGGAGCAAGCAAGGGGTCGCGGGTGGCTACACCTTC. This sequence encodes CASRSKQGVAGGYTF.

V and J are TRBV30 and TRBJ2-7, with 11 bases fitting TRBD1. The CDR3 has 14 residues. V lost 3 bases, J lost 2 bases, and 3 bases stayed unmatched. Germline CDR1 GTSNPN, CDR2 SVGIG (reference sequence). The CDR3 DNA follows: TGTGCCTGGAGCTGGGGACAGGGGGCCTACGAGCAGTACTTC. Translating gives CAWSWGQGAYEQYF.

V is TRBV7-3 and J is TRBJ2-3, with D tentatively TRBD1 (5 bases). Germline assignment: CDR1 SGHTA and CDR2 FQGTGA. The CDR3 extends over 19 amino acids. Trimming shortened V by 3 bases and J by 2 bases, and 24 bases separated the two germline ends. For the CDR3, the DNA is TGTGCCAGCAGCTTTAAAAGGGGCGAGAATATTGACATCACAGATACGCAGTATTTT. It codes for CASSFKRGENIDITDTQYF.

This clone has just one count. Other DNA sequences in this sample translate to the same CDR3. The rearrangement links TRBV27 to TRBJ1-5, with D tentatively TRBD1 (5 bases). Germline CDR1 is MNHEY and CDR2 is SMNVEV (reference sequence). The CDR3 is 17 residues long. Trimming left V 0 bases short and J 6 bases short, with 18 bases between. In DNA, the CDR3 is TGTGCCAGCAGTTTATCCTCCTCGGCAGGGTACGGTCAGCCCCAGCATTTT. Translation: CASSLSSSAGYGQPQHF.

The rearrangement uses TRBV7-9 and TRBJ2-5, with 10 bases aligning to TRBD1. The ends lost 1 base at V and 4 bases at J; junction bases unmatched: 3. The CDR3 is 15 residues long. CDR1 is SEHNR, CDR2 FQNEAQ, per germline (reference sequence). CDR3 bases: TGTGCCAGCAGCTTAGGACAGGGGGCGCGAGAGACCCAGTACTTC. Residues: CASSLGQGARETQYF.

The chain links TRBV10-3 to TRBJ2-1; 9 positions agree with TRBD1. The J segment lost 6 bases and the V segment lost 7 bases, leaving 4 bases of the junction unmatched. The CDR3 is 13 amino acids. Germline CDR1 reads ENHRY; CDR2 reads SYGVKD. This CDR3 reads CAIKGTGFNEQFF. Written as DNA, the CDR3 is TGTGCCATCAAAGGGACAGGGTTCAATGAGCAGTTCTTC.

This clone occurred a few times. CDR3 amino acids: CASADRGQRPQHF. In DNA, the CDR3 is TGTGCCAGCGCGGACAGGGGCCAGAGGCCCCAGCATTTT. This chain uses TRBV2 with TRBJ1-5, with TRBD1 identical over 9 bases. The V and J ends lost 8 bases and 9 bases, in that order; junction bases with no gene match: 8. Germline assignment: CDR1 SNHLY and CDR2 FYNNEI. The CDR3 spans 13 residues.

V and J are TRBV9 and TRBJ2-3; TRBD2 agrees at 8 bases. The CDR3 contains 16 residues. Germline V lookup: CDR1 SGDLS, CDR2 YYNGEE. The ends lost 4 bases at V and 5 bases at J; junction bases unmatched: 12. The CDR3 protein is CASSTRSGAMGDTQYF. For the CDR3, the DNA is TGTGCCAGCAGCACCCGTAGCGGGGCAATGGGAGATACGCAGTATTTT.

This clone was detected a few times. V is TRBV30 and J is TRBJ1-3; D gene ambiguous. Germline V lookup: CDR1 GTSNPN, CDR2 SVGIG (reference sequence). There are 11 residues in the CDR3. V was clipped by 6 bases and J by 3 bases, with 6 bases between them. CDR3 amino acids: CACILGNTIYF. DNA of the CDR3: TGTGCCTGCATCCTTGGAAACACCATATATTTT.

The genes are TRBV6-6 and TRBJ2-7; D might be TRBD2 (5 bases). CDR1 is MNHNY, CDR2 SVGAGI, per germline (reference sequence). The CDR3 runs 14 residues. Trimming removed 5 bases from V and 3 bases from J, with 14 bases in between. CDR3 protein: CASSDLSGLYEQYF. In nucleotides, the CDR3 is TGTGCCAGCAGTGACCTGAGTGGACTCTACGAGCAGTACTTC.

The chain employs TRBV5-1 and TRBJ1-4; 8 positions match TRBD1. The V gene's germline CDR1 is SGHRS and CDR2 YFSETQ. The V gene end was trimmed by 4 bases and the J gene end by 10 bases; junction bases not matched to a gene: 6. The CDR3 loop spans 13 amino acids. CDR3 loop: CASSGLDRAKLFF. DNA of the CDR3: TGCGCCAGCAGCGGCCTGGACAGGGCAAAACTGTTTTTT.

Concerning this clone itself: An end of the junction differs from the germline gene, which may be a read error. The chain recombines TRBV7-8 with TRBJ1-1; D ambiguous. The germline V gene has CDR1 SGHVS and CDR2 FQNEAQ. This CDR3 comprises 14 residues. The CDR3, as DNA: TGTGCCAGCAGCTTAGGGGCAGCGAACCCTGAAGCTTTCTTT. As protein: CASSLGAANPEAFF.

The chain joins TRBV2 to TRBJ2-2, with a tentative D call TRBD1 (6 bases). The ends were cut back, 4 bases at V and 2 bases at J, with 8 bases in the middle. CDR1 and CDR2 (germline): SNHLY, FYNNEI. The CDR3 contains 14 residues. The CDR3 nucleotides read TGTGCCAGCAGTGTACAGGGAAACACCGGGGAGCTGTTTTTT. It yields the protein CASSVQGNTGELFF.

The gene calls are TRBV7-6 and TRBJ2-3; 16 bases map to TRBD2. The CDR3 totals 17 residues. Per the germline V gene, CDR1 is SGHVS and CDR2 is FNYEAQ. The V and J ends lost 9 bases and 2 bases, in that order; junction bases with no gene match: 8. The CDR3 protein is CARQGLAGGPITDTQYF. CDR3 DNA sequence: TGTGCCAGGCAGGGACTAGCGGGGGGGCCTATCACAGATACGCAGTATTTT.